One T cell receptor (beta chain) is described in this entry. Its specificity is unknown. The sample is drawn from a study of cytomegalovirus exposure and HLA in healthy donors. The study, taken as a whole, reports: TCR beta chains numbering some 160 were designated cytomegalovirus-associated.

In germline, CDR1 is KGHSH, CDR2 LQKENI. Trimming left V 6 bases short and J 1 base short, with 13 bases between. The CDR3 is 14 residues long. The repertoire was sequenced with immunoSEQ multiplex PCR; TCRdb's copy has only in-frame clones and lacks some. This table holds some 49,000 clones, 92% found once. Sequenced material: PBMCs. The source of this sequence is a man between 18 and 35 years old in good health and CMV-seronegative. The J gene is TRBJ2-7, the V gene TRBV18; no clear D. The CDR3 protein is CASSPRSESYEQYF. The CDR3 DNA reads TGTGCCAGCTCTCCGCGGTCCGAATCCTACGAGCAGTACTTC.